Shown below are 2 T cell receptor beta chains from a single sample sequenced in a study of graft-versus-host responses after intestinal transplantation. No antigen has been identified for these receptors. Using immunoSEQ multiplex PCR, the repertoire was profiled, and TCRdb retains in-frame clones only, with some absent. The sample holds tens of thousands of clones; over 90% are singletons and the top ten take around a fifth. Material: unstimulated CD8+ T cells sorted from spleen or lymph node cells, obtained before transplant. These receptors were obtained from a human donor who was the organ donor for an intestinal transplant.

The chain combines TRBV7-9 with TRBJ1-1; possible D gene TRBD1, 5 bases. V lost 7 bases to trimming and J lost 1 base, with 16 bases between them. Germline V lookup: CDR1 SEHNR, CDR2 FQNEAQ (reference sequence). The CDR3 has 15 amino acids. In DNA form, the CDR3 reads TGTGCCAGCACCATAATGGCAGGGAAGAACACTGAAGCTTTCTTT. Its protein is CASTIMAGKNTEAFF.

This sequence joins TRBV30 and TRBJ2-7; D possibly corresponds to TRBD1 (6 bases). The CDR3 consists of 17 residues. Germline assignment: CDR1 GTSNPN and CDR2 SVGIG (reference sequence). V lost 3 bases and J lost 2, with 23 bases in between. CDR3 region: CAWSPLIGGRRAYEQYF. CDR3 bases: TGTGCCTGGAGCCCATTGATAGGGGGAAGAAGAGCCTACGAGCAGTACTTC.